A selection of T cell receptor beta chains follows, all from one sample in a study of cytotoxic CD8 clonotypes in ibrutinib-treated CLL. Here immunoSEQ multiplex PCR was the method, and the copy in TCRdb shows in-frame clones only, minus some. Here the sample spans some 200,000 clones, just under 80% being singletons. This specimen was PBMCs, taken after 12 months of ibrutinib treatment. The receptors come from a human donor with chronic lymphocytic leukemia. CDR3s include the opening cysteine and the closing phenylalanine or tryptophan. Each record gives: J gene, D gene, clone size, V gene, CDR3 DNA, CDR3 protein. A D gene is named only where the DNA matches it firmly. Size is stated for part of the rows, as once, few or many counts, or as a class when the clone is expanded.

>TRBJ1-1|.|.|TRBV7-2
TGTGCCAGCAGCTTAGCGCCAGTAATGAACACTGAAGCTTTCTTT
CASSLAPVMNTEAFF
>TRBJ2-5|TRBD2|.|TRBV6-5
TGTGCCAGCATCGGGACTAGGGGAGGAGAGACCCAGTACTTC
CASIGTRGGETQYF
>TRBJ2-7|TRBD2|.|TRBV6-1
TGTGCCAGCAGTGTCGGGACTAGCGGGGCTAGCGAGCAGTACTTC
CASSVGTSGASEQYF
>TRBJ1-5|TRBD1|once|TRBV11-2
TGTGCCAGCAGCTTTTCCGGGACAGACAATCAGCCCCAGCATTTT
CASSFSGTDNQPQHF
>TRBJ2-2|TRBD2|.|TRBV4-2
TGTGCCAGCAGCCAAGATCTCCAAAGGGGCGGGGGAACCGGGGAGCTGTTTTTT
CASSQDLQRGGGTGELFF
>TRBJ2-1|TRBD2|.|TRBV4-2
TGTGCCAGCAGCCAAGAGGGTCTAGCGGACCCCTCCTACAATGAGCAGTTCTTC
CASSQEGLADPSYNEQFF
>TRBJ1-1|.|few|TRBV6-6
TGTGCCAGCAGTACCCCTGGGAACACTGAAGCTTTCTTT
CASSTPGNTEAFF
>TRBJ1-5|.|once|TRBV6-4
TGTGCCAGCAGTGAGAGGGTTAATCAGCCCCAGCATTTT
CASSERVNQPQHF
>TRBJ2-7|.|.|TRBV27
TGTGCCAGCAGTTTACAGTCGTCTCCCTACGAGCAGTACTTC
CASSLQSSPYEQYF
>TRBJ2-1|.|.|TRBV30
TGTGCCGGGTACATAGAGAATTACAATGAGCAGTTCTTC
CAGYIENYNEQFF
>TRBJ2-3|TRBD2|.|TRBV15
TGTGCCACCAGCAGAGGTCGGGGGGGCGGAGATACGCAGTATTTT
CATSRGRGGGDTQYF
>TRBJ1-5|.|.|TRBV5-6
TGTGCCAGCAGCCGTACCGGGGGCAATCAGCCCCAGCATTTT
CASSRTGGNQPQHF
>TRBJ2-1|TRBD2|.|TRBV9
TGTGCCAGCAGCGTAGCAACTAGCGGGAGTTACAATGAGCAGTTCTTC
CASSVATSGSYNEQFF
>TRBJ2-1|TRBD2|.|TRBV6-4
TGTGCCAGCAGTGACAAAGCGGGAGCCTTCAATGAGCAGTTCTTC
CASSDKAGAFNEQFF
>TRBJ1-3|TRBD1|.|TRBV6-6
TGTGCCAGCCAGGACAGGGGGAGCTCTGGAAACACCATATATTTT
CASQDRGSSGNTIYF
>TRBJ2-7|.|.|TRBV6-1
TGTGCCAGCAGTCGGGACACGCGACTGTACGAGCAGTACTTC
CASSRDTRLYEQYF
>TRBJ2-1|.|.|TRBV5-1
TGCGCCAGCAGCTCCTCACGGGGATACAATGAGCAGTTCTTC
CASSSSRGYNEQFF
>TRBJ2-1|TRBD2|.|TRBV28
TGTGCCAGCAGCCGGGAGGGCAGGGGAATCGATGAGCAGTTCTTC
CASSREGRGIDEQFF
>TRBJ2-7|TRBD1|.|TRBV6-1
TGTGCCAGCAGTGAGATACCGGGACAGGGTCCCTACGAGCAGTACTTC
CASSEIPGQGPYEQYF
>TRBJ1-2|TRBD1|.|TRBV6-1
TGTGCCAGCAGTCCCCGGACAGGGGGCTATGGCTACACCTTC
CASSPRTGGYGYTF
>TRBJ1-2|TRBD1|.|TRBV28
TGTGCCAGCAGTCAGACAGGGCGCGGCTACACCTTC
CASSQTGRGYTF
>TRBJ1-1|.|.|TRBV14
TGTGCCAGCAGTCTGCTACCGAACACTGAAGCTTTCTTT
CASSLLPNTEAFF
>TRBJ2-7|TRBD1|.|TRBV27
TGTGCCAGCAGCGCACGACAGGGTGTGGGGGAGCAGTACTTC
CASSARQGVGEQYF
>TRBJ2-3|.|.|TRBV6-5
TGTGCCAGCAGTTACGGCAGGGGAGATACGCAGTATTTT
CASSYGRGDTQYF
>TRBJ1-2|.|few|TRBV30
TGTGCCTGGACAGGGTATGACTATGGCTACACCTTC
CAWTGYDYGYTF
>TRBJ1-3|TRBD1|few|TRBV5-1
TGCGCCAGCAGCTTACAGGGGACGGACACCATATATTTT
CASSLQGTDTIYF
>TRBJ1-2|TRBD1|.|TRBV6-5
TGTGCCAGCAGCCCCCCGGGACAGGGTTCCTATGGCTACACCTTC
CASSPPGQGSYGYTF